This is a list of T cell receptor beta chains from one sample in a study of blood T cell repertoires in COVID-19. Libraries were prepared by immunoSEQ multiplex PCR; TCRdb keeps only in-frame clonotypes and omits some of them. The sample lists about 330,000 clones; roughly 88% were seen once. Material: PBMCs or T cells enriched from blood (not recorded which). These receptors were taken from a man under 40 who had recovered from COVID-19. CDR3s include the opening cysteine and the closing phenylalanine or tryptophan. D genes are given only for firm matches. The listing skips clone size in some rows; elsewhere it reads once, few, many or a size class.

j_gene: TRBJ2-7; v_gene: TRBV5-1; d_gene: -; abundance: -; CDR3nt: TGCGCCAGCAGCTTGGATGGTCGGTCCTCCTACGAGCAGTACTTC; CDR3aa: CASSLDGRSSYEQYF
j_gene: TRBJ1-2; v_gene: TRBV11-2; d_gene: -; abundance: -; CDR3nt: TGTGCCAGCTCAAACAGGGATCGCTTCTATGGCTACACCTTC; CDR3aa: CASSNRDRFYGYTF
j_gene: TRBJ2-6; v_gene: TRBV5-4; d_gene: -; abundance: -; CDR3nt: TGTGCCAGCAGGCGATCCCAACCCACTGGGGCCAACGTCCTGACTTTC; CDR3aa: CASRRSQPTGANVLTF
j_gene: TRBJ1-2; v_gene: TRBV29-1; d_gene: TRBD1; abundance: -; CDR3nt: TGCAGCGTGGACAAAGCTGACAGGGGGCGTGGACATGGCTACACCTTC; CDR3aa: CSVDKADRGRGHGYTF
j_gene: TRBJ1-2; v_gene: TRBV6-5; d_gene: TRBD1; abundance: few; CDR3nt: TGTGCCAGCAGTCTCGGGACAGCGGAGGGCTACACCTTC; CDR3aa: CASSLGTAEGYTF
j_gene: TRBJ2-7; v_gene: TRBV28; d_gene: TRBD2; abundance: -; CDR3nt: TGTGCCAGCAGCAGACTAGCGGGGGTTTACGAGCAGTACTTC; CDR3aa: CASSRLAGVYEQYF
j_gene: TRBJ2-2; v_gene: TRBV11-2; d_gene: -; abundance: -; CDR3nt: TGTGCCAGCAGCCCAGGTGTGGTCACCGGGGAGCTGTTTTTT; CDR3aa: CASSPGVVTGELFF
j_gene: TRBJ2-5; v_gene: TRBV3-1/TRBV3-2; d_gene: TRBD2; abundance: -; CDR3nt: TGTGCCAGCAGCCAAGGACTAGCGGGGGAAACCCTTCAAGAGACCCAGTACTTC; CDR3aa: CASSQGLAGETLQETQYF
j_gene: TRBJ2-2; v_gene: TRBV7-9; d_gene: -; abundance: -; CDR3nt: TGTGCCAGCAGCCCAGGCAGCTTCTACCCCGGGGAGCTGTTTTTT; CDR3aa: CASSPGSFYPGELFF
j_gene: TRBJ1-1; v_gene: TRBV29-1; d_gene: TRBD1; abundance: -; CDR3nt: TGCAGCGTCCCCCGGGGGGGACAGATGAACACTGAAGCTTTCTTT; CDR3aa: CSVPRGGQMNTEAFF
j_gene: TRBJ2-5; v_gene: TRBV10-3; d_gene: -; abundance: -; CDR3nt: TGTGCCATCAGCGGCATGGAGTCGGTGGAGACCCAGTACTTC; CDR3aa: CAISGMESVETQYF
j_gene: TRBJ2-6; v_gene: TRBV11-3; d_gene: TRBD1; abundance: once; CDR3nt: TGTGCCAGCAGCGCCGGGACAGGGAACTCTGGGGCCAACGTCCTGACTTTC; CDR3aa: CASSAGTGNSGANVLTF
j_gene: TRBJ2-7; v_gene: TRBV13; d_gene: -; abundance: -; CDR3nt: TGTGCCAGCAGCTTAGCCCAGAGACAGGTCGCCCGCTCCTACGAGCAGTACTTC; CDR3aa: CASSLAQRQVARSYEQYF
j_gene: TRBJ1-5; v_gene: TRBV2; d_gene: -; abundance: -; CDR3nt: TGTGCCAGCAGTGACTACAGGCCAGATCAGCCCCAGCATTTT; CDR3aa: CASSDYRPDQPQHF
j_gene: TRBJ2-7; v_gene: TRBV5-8; d_gene: TRBD1; abundance: -; CDR3nt: TGTGCCAGCAGCTTGGGACAGGGTAAAACCCTCTACGAGCAGTACTTC; CDR3aa: CASSLGQGKTLYEQYF
j_gene: TRBJ1-2; v_gene: TRBV24-1; d_gene: -; abundance: -; CDR3nt: TGTGCCACCAGTGATGCGTCTGGCTACACCTTC; CDR3aa: CATSDASGYTF
j_gene: TRBJ1-6; v_gene: TRBV19; d_gene: TRBD1; abundance: -; CDR3nt: TGTGCCAGTGCCTTCTCGGGACAGGGGCCCTTTTCACCCCTCCACTTT; CDR3aa: CASAFSGQGPFSPLHF
j_gene: TRBJ1-3; v_gene: TRBV5-8; d_gene: -; abundance: -; CDR3nt: TGTGCCAGCAGCTTAGGCTTTGGCAGGGTGCAAGGAAACACCATATATTTT; CDR3aa: CASSLGFGRVQGNTIYF
j_gene: TRBJ1-6; v_gene: TRBV2; d_gene: TRBD1; abundance: -; CDR3nt: TGTGCCAGCAGACCCGCCGGGACAGGTGATTCACCCCTCCACTTT; CDR3aa: CASRPAGTGDSPLHF
j_gene: TRBJ1-5; v_gene: TRBV2; d_gene: TRBD1; abundance: -; CDR3nt: TGTGCCAGCAGCCGGACAGGGGATCAGCCCCAGCATTTT; CDR3aa: CASSRTGDQPQHF
j_gene: TRBJ1-2; v_gene: TRBV5-4; d_gene: -; abundance: -; CDR3nt: TGTGCCAGCAGCGGCGTTTTAGACAGAGGTTTGGGGGGCTACACCTTC; CDR3aa: CASSGVLDRGLGGYTF
j_gene: TRBJ1-1; v_gene: TRBV27; d_gene: -; abundance: -; CDR3nt: TGTGCCAGCAGAAACCCAGGGAGGAGCACTGAAGCTTTCTTT; CDR3aa: CASRNPGRSTEAFF
j_gene: TRBJ1-6; v_gene: TRBV2; d_gene: -; abundance: -; CDR3nt: TGTGCCAGCAGTTTCAGGGAAGCAGGGAATAATTCACCCCTCCACTTT; CDR3aa: CASSFREAGNNSPLHF
j_gene: TRBJ2-1; v_gene: TRBV20-1; d_gene: TRBD1; abundance: -; CDR3nt: TGCAGTGCTAGTGGACAGGGCGATGAGCAGTTCTTC; CDR3aa: CSASGQGDEQFF